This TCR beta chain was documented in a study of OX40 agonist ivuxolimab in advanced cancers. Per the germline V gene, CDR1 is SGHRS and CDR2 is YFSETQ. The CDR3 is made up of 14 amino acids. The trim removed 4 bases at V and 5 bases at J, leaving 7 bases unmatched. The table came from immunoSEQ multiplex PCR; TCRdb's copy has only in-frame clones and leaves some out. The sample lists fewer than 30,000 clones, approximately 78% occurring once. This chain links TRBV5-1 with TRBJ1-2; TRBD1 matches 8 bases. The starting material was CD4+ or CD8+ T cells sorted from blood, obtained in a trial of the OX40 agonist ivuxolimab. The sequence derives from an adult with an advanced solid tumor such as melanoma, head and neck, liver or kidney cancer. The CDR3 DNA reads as TGCGCCAGCAGCGTTGGACAGGGTTCTTATGGCTACACCTTC. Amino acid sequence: CASSVGQGSYGYTF.